This paragraph reports one T cell receptor beta chain. As yet, its antigen is unknown. The junction shows a germline mismatch at one end, possibly a read error. This sample was included in a study of breast tumors, draining lymph nodes, adjacent tissues. The germline gives CDR1 LGHDT, CDR2 YNNKEL (reference sequence). The CDR3 extends over 15 amino acids. Findings of the study overall: Data only fit, rather than demonstrated, lymph node origin of most tumor T cells. Tumor TCR diversity was below lymph nodes but above nontumor tissue.

Axillary draining lymph nodes of breast cancer patients supplied the node samples. TCRdb ran MiXCR on the multiplex PCR reads and lists one entry per CDR3 protein. The repertoire holds about 130,000 distinct CDR3 sequences, with around 24% as singletons. The genes are TRBV3-1 and TRBJ2-7; the match to TRBD2 covers 11 bases. The TCR sequence derives from a female donor with breast cancer. Some clones in this sample may be carry-over from other donors' samples. Sequences were obtained from axillary lymph node tissue. The CDR3 bases are TGTGCCTGCAGCCAGGGACTAGCGGCCTCCTACGAGCAGTACTTC. Translation: CACSQGLAASYEQYF.